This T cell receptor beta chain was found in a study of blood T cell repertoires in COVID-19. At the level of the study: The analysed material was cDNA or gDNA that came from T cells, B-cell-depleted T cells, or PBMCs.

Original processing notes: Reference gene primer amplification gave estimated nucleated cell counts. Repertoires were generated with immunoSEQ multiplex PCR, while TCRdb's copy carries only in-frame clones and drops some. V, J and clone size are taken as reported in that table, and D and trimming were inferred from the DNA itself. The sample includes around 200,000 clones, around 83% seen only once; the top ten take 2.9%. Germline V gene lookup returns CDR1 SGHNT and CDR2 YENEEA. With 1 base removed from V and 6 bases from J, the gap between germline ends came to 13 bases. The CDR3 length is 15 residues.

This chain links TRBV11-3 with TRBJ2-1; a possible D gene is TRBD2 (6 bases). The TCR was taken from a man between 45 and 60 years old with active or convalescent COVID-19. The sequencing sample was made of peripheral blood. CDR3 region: CASSLGGLAFNEQFF. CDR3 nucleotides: TGTGCCAGCAGCTTAGGTGGTCTAGCGTTCAATGAGCAGTTCTTC.